Below, 23 T cell receptor beta chains from the same sample are listed, as sequenced in a study of blood T cell repertoires in COVID-19. Clones were read by immunoSEQ multiplex PCR, and TCRdb kept only the in-frame ones, dropping some. In the table there are 200,000 or so clones, 85% to 90% of which are singletons. Sequencing was done on a sample of peripheral blood. The origin of the receptors is a man aged 30-40 years with COVID-19, enrolled during active disease.

The chain couples TRBV7-9 to TRBJ2-1, with D possibly TRBD2 on 5 matching bases. This CDR3 is built from 16 residues. The germline gives CDR1 SEHNR, CDR2 FQNEAQ (reference sequence). The V end was cut by 4 bases, the J end by 5 bases, with 18 bases between. CDR3 sequence: CASSSGPGFRDNEQFF. The DNA of the CDR3 is TGTGCCAGCAGCTCTGGACCGGGATTTAGGGACAATGAGCAGTTCTTC.

This clone occurred once. The chain employs TRBV24-1 and TRBJ2-6; 7 nucleotides agree with TRBD1. Germline V gene data show CDR1 as KGHDR and CDR2 as SFDVKD. V dropped 7 bases and J dropped 4; count of bases not matched to a gene: 6. The CDR3 length is 15 residues. CDR3 sequence reads: CATSDRASGANVLTF. The CDR3 DNA sequence: TGTGCCACCAGCGACAGGGCCTCGGGGGCCAACGTCCTGACTTTC.

This sequence joins TRBV28 and TRBJ2-2, with a tentative D call TRBD2 (7 bases). The CDR3 contains 17 residues. Trimming removed 8 bases from V and 6 bases from J, with 25 bases in between. Germline CDR1 reads MDHEN; CDR2 reads SYDVKM. The CDR3 loop is CASASGTLGGGAGELFF. Here the CDR3 DNA reads TGTGCCAGCGCTTCCGGGACCTTAGGGGGGGGCGCCGGGGAGCTGTTTTTT.

This clone has a single count. The chain joins TRBV3-1 (or the pseudogene TRBV3-2) to TRBJ2-7, with 7 positions matching TRBD1. CDR3 length equals 15 residues. The ends lost 6 bases at V and 0 bases at J; junction bases unmatched: 8. CDR1 LGHDT and CDR2 YNNKEL come from the germline V gene (reference sequence). The CDR3 loop is CASRLTGLPSYEQYF. The DNA for the CDR3 is TGTGCCAGCAGGCTGACAGGGTTACCCTCCTACGAGCAGTACTTC.

The J gene is TRBJ2-4, the V gene TRBV10-1, with a tentative D call TRBD1 (5 bases). The CDR3 runs to 17 residues. CDR1 is WNHNN, CDR2 SYGVQD, per germline (reference sequence). V lost 0 bases to trimming and J lost 2 bases, with 14 bases between them. The CDR3: CASSESKNQGTKNIQYF. For the CDR3, the DNA is TGCGCCAGCAGTGAGTCCAAAAATCAGGGTACCAAAAACATTCAGTACTTC.

The chain recombines TRBV6-6 with TRBJ2-1; 10 bases match TRBD1. The CDR3 consists of 15 residues. Germline V CDR1 and CDR2: MNHNY, SVGAGI (reference sequence). The J segment lost 6 bases and the V segment lost 2 bases, leaving 4 bases of the junction unmatched. The CDR3 bases are TGTGCCAGCAGTTACGAGGGACAGGGGATCAATGAGCAGTTCTTC. Translation: CASSYEGQGINEQFF.

V and J are TRBV13 and TRBJ2-7, with D unclear. The CDR3 length is 15 residues. The V end was cut by 2 bases, the J end by 2 bases, with 13 bases between. Germline assignment: CDR1 PRHDT and CDR2 FYEKMQ (reference sequence). CDR3 DNA sequence: TGTGCCAGCAGCTTATCAGTTTACTACCCCTACGAGCAGTACTTC. It is translated as CASSLSVYYPYEQYF.

The chain combines TRBV7-9 with TRBJ2-1, with D possibly matching TRBD1 (5 bases). The V end lost 0 bases, the J end lost 12 bases, and 12 bases lay between the germline ends. The CDR3 runs 13 residues. The germline V gene encodes CDR1 SEHNR and CDR2 FQNEAQ (reference sequence). CDR3 sequence reads: CASSLAGVGWQFF. The CDR3, as DNA: TGTGCCAGCAGCTTAGCAGGGGTTGGGTGGCAGTTCTTC.

The chain carries TRBV29-1 and TRBJ2-1, with TRBD2 matching over 16 bases. In germline, CDR1 is SQVTM, CDR2 ANQGSEA. V trimming: 6 bases; J trimming: 5 bases; junction bases outside the gene matches: 10. This CDR3 is 17 amino acids long. The CDR3 bases are TGCAGCGTAGACGGGACTAGCGGGGGGGCATTTGACAATGAGCAGTTCTTC. Protein sequence: CSVDGTSGGAFDNEQFF.

V usage is TRBV1 and J usage is TRBJ2-1; the table names TRBD1, a call not compared with the DNA. TRBV1 is a pseudogene segment. The CDR3 runs to 10 residues. This CDR3 is CTSRPRMQFF. CDR3 coding DNA: TGCACCAGCAGGCCCAGGATGCAGTTCTTC.

For this clone: At the DNA level, this CDR3 is encoded by other sequences in the same sample as well. The chain couples TRBV9 to TRBJ2-3; 12 positions agree with TRBD2. The junction had 4 bases not matched to a gene; V was cut back by 2 bases and J by 6 bases. The germline V gene has CDR1 SGDLS and CDR2 YYNGEE. This CDR3 is 15 amino acids long. The CDR3 spells CASSVLGTSGDTQYF. The DNA for the CDR3 is TGTGCCAGCAGCGTCTTAGGGACTAGCGGGGATACGCAGTATTTT.

The chain combines TRBV19 with TRBJ2-1; TRBD1 might be the D (5 bases). V lost 3 bases, J lost 5 bases, and 11 bases lay in between. Germline V lookup: CDR1 LNHDA, CDR2 SQIVND (reference sequence). The length of the CDR3 is 14 residues. CDR3 DNA: TGTGCCAGTAGTATTACAGGTGACCACAATGAGCAGTTCTTC. This codes for CASSITGDHNEQFF. The full variable domain, rest sourced from reference TRBV19 and TRBJ2-1, is DGGITQSPKYLFRKEGQNVTLSCEQNLNHDAMYWYRQDPGQGLRLIYYSQIVNDFQKGDIAEGYSVSREKKESFPLTVTSAQKNPTAFYLCASSITGDHNEQFFGPGTRLTVL.

CDR3 amino acids: CASSEGHRANTEAFF. In DNA form, the CDR3 reads TGTGCCAGCAGTGAAGGTCACAGGGCGAACACTGAAGCTTTCTTT. The chain employs TRBV2 and TRBJ1-1; weak D call: TRBD1 (6 bases). With 1 base removed from V and 1 base from J, the gap between germline ends came to 10 bases. Germline V lookup: CDR1 SNHLY, CDR2 FYNNEI. The CDR3 is 15 residues long.

The rearrangement links TRBV25-1 to TRBJ1-1, with D perhaps matching TRBD1 (5 bases). CDR1 is MGHDK and CDR2 is SYGVNS in the germline V gene. V was cut by 1 base and J by 11 bases, with 23 bases left in between. CDR3 length equals 16 residues. DNA for the CDR3: TGTGCCAGCAGTGAATCAGTACGGGGGATAGCCCCTGGGGCTTTCTTT. Translation gives CASSESVRGIAPGAFF.

The chain joins TRBV5-4 to TRBJ2-3; 14 bases match TRBD2. Germline loops: CDR1 SGHNT, CDR2 YYREEE (reference sequence). The CDR3 contains 16 residues. V dropped 5 bases and J dropped 10; count of bases not matched to a gene: 12. CDR3 bases: TGTGCCAGCAGTTCCGCCGGACTAGCGGGGGGCCCAGCGCAGTATTTT. It codes for CASSSAGLAGGPAQYF.

The chain couples TRBV6-1 to TRBJ1-2, with TRBD1 as a possible D gene (5 bases). Germline assignment: CDR1 MNHNS and CDR2 SASEGT. The CDR3 runs to 16 residues. Trimming left V 2 bases short and J 4 bases short, with 17 bases between. The DNA for the CDR3 is TGTGCCAGCAGTGAAAGGGGAGGGACGGGGATCTATGGCTACACCTTC. The encoded protein is CASSERGGTGIYGYTF.

This chain connects TRBV7-2 to TRBJ1-2; TRBD1 is a possible D gene (6 bases). The germline CDR1 and CDR2 sequences are SGHTA and FQGNSA. Trimming pared 0 bases from V and 3 bases from J, leaving 8 bases between. This CDR3 region has 14 residues. This CDR3 reads CASSLADRYYGYTF. The CDR3 region has the DNA TGTGCCAGCAGCTTAGCTGACAGGTACTATGGCTACACCTTC.

This chain joins TRBV19 and TRBJ2-3; tentative D call: TRBD2 (7 bases). Germline lookup yields CDR1 LNHDA and CDR2 SQIVND (reference sequence). The CDR3 runs 16 residues. Trimming pared 7 bases from V and 0 bases from J, leaving 17 bases between. This chain's CDR3 is CASKNEQGGSTDTQYF. The CDR3 region has the DNA TGTGCCAGTAAAAACGAACAGGGAGGGAGCACAGATACGCAGTATTTT.

This rearrangement joins TRBV6-1 to TRBJ2-1, with 12 bases fitting TRBD2. This CDR3 is 20 amino acids long. J lost 0 bases, V lost 4 bases, and 13 bases had no gene match. Germline lookup yields CDR1 MNHNS and CDR2 SASEGT. The CDR3: CASSGRLAGAPPRSYNEQFF. For the CDR3, the DNA is TGTGCCAGCAGTGGGAGACTAGCGGGGGCCCCACCCCGCTCCTACAATGAGCAGTTCTTC.

The J gene is TRBJ2-7, the V gene TRBV6-9; 10 nucleotides line up with TRBD1. The V and J ends lost 4 bases and 5 bases, in that order; junction bases with no gene match: 8. The CDR3 has 15 residues. Germline V lookup: CDR1 MNHGY, CDR2 SVAAGI. The chain's CDR3 is CASSSMGQGKNEQYF. In nucleotides, the CDR3 is TGTGCCAGCAGTTCTATGGGACAGGGGAAAAACGAGCAGTACTTC.

A single count supports this clone. The chain employs TRBV2 and TRBJ1-1, with 7 bases fitting TRBD1. The CDR3 has 11 amino acids. Trimming cost V 5 bases and J 10 bases; bases outside gene matches: 4. The germline gives CDR1 SNHLY, CDR2 FYNNEI. The DNA of the CDR3 is TGTGCCAGCAGTTTAACAGGGGCAGCTTTCTTT. Amino acid sequence: CASSLTGAAFF.

This clone was recorded a few times. The genes are TRBV7-9 and TRBJ2-7; possibly TRBD1 for D (5 bases). Trimming pared 2 bases from V and 3 bases from J, leaving 14 bases between. The CDR3 runs to 15 residues. Germline CDR1 reads SEHNR; CDR2 reads FQNEAQ (reference sequence). CDR3 in amino acids: CASSLSRELNYEQYF. CDR3 bases: TGTGCCAGCAGCTTAAGCAGGGAATTAAACTACGAGCAGTACTTC.

This clone was seen only once. In nucleotides, the CDR3 is TGTGCCAGCAGTTTATTCAATGCGGACAGGGGGTCCGGGGAGCTGTTTTTT. Translating gives CASSLFNADRGSGELFF. The V gene is TRBV27, the J gene TRBJ2-2; 10 nucleotides match TRBD1. V lost 1 base, J lost 6 bases, and 8 bases stayed unmatched. The CDR3 is 17 amino acids. Per germline, CDR1 MNHEY and CDR2 SMNVEV (reference sequence).